The source of this TCR beta chain is a study of read filtering for tumor transcriptome and immune sequencing. Study information: Mean patient age was roughly 72 years, range roughly 40 to 85; some 17 male, 14 female. Revised staging placed eight or nine patients in R-ISS I, 15 to 20 in II, more than five in III.

Findings and caveats of the study: Correlation between methods rose after single-read clonotypes were removed.

Sampling of bone marrow took place during active disease in every patient. With V trimmed by 4 bases and J by 5 bases, 8 bases remained unmatched. Germline V gene lookup returns CDR1 SQVTM and CDR2 ANQGSEA. The CDR3 loop spans 14 amino acids. There are many counts of this clonotype. Its antigen remains unidentified. From 300 to 450 ng of RNA, a library with molecular barcoded alpha/delta and beta/gamma adaptors was made. From the reads, TCRdb called clonotypes with MiXCR, one entry per CDR3 protein. The sample shows about 90,000 distinct CDR3 sequences, over 9% of them seen only once. The sample comprised a population of CD138-negative cells sorted from bone marrow. The chain has TRBV29-1 and TRBJ2-5, with 9 bases that match TRBD1. This TCR derives from a donor aged 40 or older with multiple myeloma. Here the CDR3 DNA reads TGCAGCGTTGGCAACAGGGGGCTTATGGAGACCCAGTACTTC. Its translation: CSVGNRGLMETQYF. Filled out from reference TRBV29-1 and TRBJ2-5, the complete variable domain reads SAVISQKPSRDICQRGTSLTIQCQVDSQVTMMFWYRQQPGQSLTLIATANQGSEATYESGFVIDKFPISRPNLTFSTLTVSNMSPEDSSIYLCSVGNRGLMETQYFGPGTRLLVL.